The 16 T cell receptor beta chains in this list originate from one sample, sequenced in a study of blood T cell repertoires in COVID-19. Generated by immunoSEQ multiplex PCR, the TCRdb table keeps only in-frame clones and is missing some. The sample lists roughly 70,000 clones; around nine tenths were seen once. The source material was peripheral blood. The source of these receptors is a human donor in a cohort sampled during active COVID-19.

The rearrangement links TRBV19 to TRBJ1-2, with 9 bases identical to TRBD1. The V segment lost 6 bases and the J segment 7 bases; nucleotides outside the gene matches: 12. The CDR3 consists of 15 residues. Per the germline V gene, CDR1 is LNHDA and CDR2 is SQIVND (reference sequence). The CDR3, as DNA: TGTGCCAGTAGAGGGACAGGGCTTGATTTAAGTGGCTACACCTTC. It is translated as CASRGTGLDLSGYTF.

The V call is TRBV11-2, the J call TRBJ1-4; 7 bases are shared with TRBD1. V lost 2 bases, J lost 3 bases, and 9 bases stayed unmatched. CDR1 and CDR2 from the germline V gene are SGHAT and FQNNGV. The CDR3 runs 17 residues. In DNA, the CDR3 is TGTGCCAGCAGCTTACCGCCGACAGGGTTGGCTAATGAAAAACTGTTTTTT. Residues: CASSLPPTGLANEKLFF.

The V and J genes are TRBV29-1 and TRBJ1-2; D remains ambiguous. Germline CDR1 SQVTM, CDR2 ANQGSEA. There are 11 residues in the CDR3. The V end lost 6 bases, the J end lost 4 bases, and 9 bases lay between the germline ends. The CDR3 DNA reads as TGCAGCGTCTCGGAGGGCTATGGCTACACCTTC. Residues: CSVSEGYGYTF.

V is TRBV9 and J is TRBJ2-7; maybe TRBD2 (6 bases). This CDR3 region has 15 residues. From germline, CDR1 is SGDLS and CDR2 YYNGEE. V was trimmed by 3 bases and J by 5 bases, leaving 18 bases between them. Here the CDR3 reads CASSGGVASSDEQYF. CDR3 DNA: TGTGCCAGCAGCGGGGGGGTGGCCTCCTCGGACGAGCAGTACTTC.

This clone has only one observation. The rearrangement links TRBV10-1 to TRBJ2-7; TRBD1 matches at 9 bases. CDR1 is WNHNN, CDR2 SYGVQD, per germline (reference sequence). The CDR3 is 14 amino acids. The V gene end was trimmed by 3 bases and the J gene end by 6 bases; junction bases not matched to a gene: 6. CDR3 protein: CASSERTGVREQYF. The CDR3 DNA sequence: TGCGCCAGCAGTGAACGGACAGGGGTGCGCGAGCAGTACTTC.

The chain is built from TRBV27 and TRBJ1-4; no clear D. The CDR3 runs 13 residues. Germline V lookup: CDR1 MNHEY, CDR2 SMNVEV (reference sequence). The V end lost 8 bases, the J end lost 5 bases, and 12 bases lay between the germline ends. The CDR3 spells CASRTGGNEKLFF. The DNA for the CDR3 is TGTGCCAGCCGGACGGGAGGAAATGAAAAACTGTTTTTT.

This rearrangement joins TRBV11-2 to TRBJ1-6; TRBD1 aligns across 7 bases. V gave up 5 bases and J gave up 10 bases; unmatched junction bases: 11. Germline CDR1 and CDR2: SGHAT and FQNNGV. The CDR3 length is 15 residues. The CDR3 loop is CASSPVKGAGSPLHF. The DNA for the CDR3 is TGTGCCAGCAGCCCTGTAAAGGGGGCGGGATCACCCCTCCACTTT. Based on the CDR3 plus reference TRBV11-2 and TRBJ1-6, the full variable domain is EAGVAQSPRYKIIEKRQSVAFWCNPISGHATLYWYQQILGQGPKLLIQFQNNGVVDDSQLPKDRFSAERLKGVDSTLKIQPAKLEDSAVYLCASSPVKGAGSPLHFGNGTRLTVT.

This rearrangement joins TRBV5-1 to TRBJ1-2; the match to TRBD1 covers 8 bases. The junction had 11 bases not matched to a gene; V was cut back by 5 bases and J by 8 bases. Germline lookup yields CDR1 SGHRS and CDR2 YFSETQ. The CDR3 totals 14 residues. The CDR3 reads CASRGPSRGRGYTF. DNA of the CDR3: TGCGCCAGCAGGGGTCCCTCCAGGGGGCGAGGCTACACCTTC.

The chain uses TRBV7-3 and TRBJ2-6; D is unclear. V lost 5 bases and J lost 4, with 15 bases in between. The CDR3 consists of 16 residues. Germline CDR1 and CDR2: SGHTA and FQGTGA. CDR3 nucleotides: TGTGCCAGCAGCACGACTCCTTTTGGGGGGGCCAACGTCCTGACTTTC. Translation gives CASSTTPFGGANVLTF.

CDR3 sequence: CASSPDGRGRYYEQYF. CDR3 bases: TGCGCCAGCAGCCCCGACGGGCGGGGGCGATACTACGAGCAGTACTTC. V gene TRBV5-1 combines with J gene TRBJ2-7, with D possibly TRBD2 on 7 matching bases. V was cut by 4 bases and J by 3 bases, with 20 bases left in between. Germline CDR1 is SGHRS and CDR2 is YFSETQ. CDR3 length: 16 residues. The full variable domain, rest sourced from reference TRBV5-1 and TRBJ2-7, is KAGVTQTPRYLIKTRGQQVTLSCSPISGHRSVSWYQQTPGQGLQFLFEYFSETQRNKGNFPGRFSGRQFSNSRSEMNVSTLELGDSALYLCASSPDGRGRYYEQYFGPGTRLTVT.

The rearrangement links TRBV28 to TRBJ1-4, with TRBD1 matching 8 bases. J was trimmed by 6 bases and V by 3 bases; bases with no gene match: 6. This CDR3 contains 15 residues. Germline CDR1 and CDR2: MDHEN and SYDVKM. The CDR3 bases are TGTGCCAGCAGTTTCCGGCCAGGGGGCGATGAAAAACTGTTTTTT. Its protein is CASSFRPGGDEKLFF.

The CDR3: CASSSQMAGATDTQYF. DNA of the CDR3: TGTGCCAGCAGCTCCCAAATGGCGGGGGCGACAGATACGCAGTATTTT. This chain links TRBV11-2 with TRBJ2-3, with a weak D call TRBD2 (7 bases). V was trimmed by 4 bases and J by 3 bases, leaving 17 bases between them. Germline V gives CDR1 SGHAT, CDR2 FQNNGV. The CDR3 totals 16 residues. Based on the CDR3 plus reference TRBV11-2 and TRBJ2-3, the full variable domain is EAGVAQSPRYKIIEKRQSVAFWCNPISGHATLYWYQQILGQGPKLLIQFQNNGVVDDSQLPKDRFSAERLKGVDSTLKIQPAKLEDSAVYLCASSSQMAGATDTQYFGPGTRLTVL.

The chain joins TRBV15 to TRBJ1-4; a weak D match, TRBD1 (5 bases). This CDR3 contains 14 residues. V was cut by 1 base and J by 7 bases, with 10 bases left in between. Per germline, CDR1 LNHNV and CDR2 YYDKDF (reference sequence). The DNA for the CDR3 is TGTGCCACCAGCAGAGGGGGCTTCGTTGAAAAACTGTTTTTT. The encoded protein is CATSRGGFVEKLFF.

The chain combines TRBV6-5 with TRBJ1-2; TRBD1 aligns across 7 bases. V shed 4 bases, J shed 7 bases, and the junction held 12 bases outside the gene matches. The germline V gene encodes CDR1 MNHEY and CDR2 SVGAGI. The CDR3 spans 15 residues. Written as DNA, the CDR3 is TGTGCCAGCAGTTCCTCAGGGGGGGGTTTTGCTGGCTACACCTTC. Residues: CASSSSGGGFAGYTF.

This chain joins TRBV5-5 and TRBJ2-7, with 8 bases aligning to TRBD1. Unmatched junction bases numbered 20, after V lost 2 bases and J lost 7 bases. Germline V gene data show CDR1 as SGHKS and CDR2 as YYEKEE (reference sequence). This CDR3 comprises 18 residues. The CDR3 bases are TGTGCCAGCAGCTTCTCCGGACAGGGCTTTGGCCCCCAAGGAGAGCAGTACTTC. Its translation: CASSFSGQGFGPQGEQYF.

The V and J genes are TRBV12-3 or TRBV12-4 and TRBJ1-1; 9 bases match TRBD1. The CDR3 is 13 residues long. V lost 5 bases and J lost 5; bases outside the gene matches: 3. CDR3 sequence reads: CASSEQGATEAFF. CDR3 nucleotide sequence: TGTGCCAGCAGTGAACAGGGGGCGACTGAAGCTTTCTTT.